These 32 T cell receptor beta chains originate from one sample sequenced in a study of cytomegalovirus exposure and HLA in healthy donors. The PCR ran on 60 Vbeta and 13 Jbeta primers. The repertoire was sequenced with immunoSEQ multiplex PCR; TCRdb's copy has only in-frame clones and lacks some. This repertoire includes 150,000 to 200,000 clones. The specimen was PBMCs. The receptors here all came from a woman between 55 and 75 years old in good health and CMV-seronegative.

With regard to this clone: Other nucleotide sequences in the sample specify the same CDR3. CDR3 bases: TGTGCCAGCAGCCCCACAGCCTACAATGAGCAGTTCTTC. Its translation: CASSPTAYNEQFF. The chain combines TRBV7-9 with TRBJ2-1; D ambiguous. This CDR3 is 13 amino acids long. The germline CDR1 and CDR2 sequences are SEHNR and FQNEAQ (reference sequence). With 5 bases removed from V and 2 bases from J, the gap between germline ends came to 7 bases.

The V and J genes are TRBV5-4 and TRBJ1-2, with TRBD1 matching 12 bases. Germline loops: CDR1 SGHNT, CDR2 YYREEE (reference sequence). With V trimmed by 0 bases and J by 5 bases, 5 bases remained unmatched. The CDR3 extends over 16 amino acids. The CDR3 bases are TGTGCCAGCAGCTTGGGGGGACAGGGGGCGCAATATGGCTACACCTTC. Its translation is CASSLGGQGAQYGYTF.

The V call is TRBV6-5, the J call TRBJ2-5, with TRBD1 identical over 8 bases. The J call may be faulty, since TRBJ2-7 better matches the DNA end. This CDR3 spans 15 amino acids. Germline V gene data show CDR1 as MNHEY and CDR2 as SVGAGI. The CDR3 reads CASSSQGQVRYEQYF. CDR3 DNA sequence: TGTGCCAGCAGTTCCCAGGGACAGGTTCGTTACGAGCAGTACTTC.

DNA for the CDR3: TGTGCCATCAGTGAGGCCATTAGCGGGAGCGGGAGAGAGACCCAGTACTTC. Encoded protein: CAISEAISGSGRETQYF. V is TRBV10-3 and J is TRBJ2-5, with 9 bases aligning to TRBD2. The CDR3 is 17 residues long. Germline V CDR1 and CDR2: ENHRY, SYGVKD. Unmatched junction bases numbered 11, after V lost 2 bases and J lost 4 bases.

The rearrangement uses TRBV18 and TRBJ1-1, with D perhaps TRBD1 (5 bases). The CDR3 has 13 residues. Trimming removed 4 bases at V and 1 base at J, with 7 bases between. Germline lookup yields CDR1 KGHSH and CDR2 LQKENI. CDR3 nucleotides: TGTGCCAGCTCACAAACAGGGAACACTGAAGCTTTCTTT. This translates into CASSQTGNTEAFF. Full variable domain (missing parts from reference TRBV18 and TRBJ1-1): NAGVMQNPRHLVRRRGQEARLRCSPMKGHSHVYWYRQLPEEGLKFMVYLQKENIIDESGMPKERFSAEFPKEGPSILRIQQVVRGDSAAYFCASSQTGNTEAFFGQGTRLTVV.

CDR3 in amino acids: CASSHGVRDRGSYEQYF. The CDR3 DNA follows: TGTGCCAGCTCACACGGTGTTAGGGACAGGGGATCTTACGAGCAGTACTTC. This chain joins TRBV18 and TRBJ2-7, with 10 bases lining up with TRBD1. Germline CDR1 KGHSH, CDR2 LQKENI. Losses at the gene ends were 4 bases for V and 4 bases for J; bases not matched to a gene: 13. The CDR3 contains 17 residues.

Comments on this clone: Different DNA sequences within this sample yield the same CDR3. The chain combines TRBV4-1 with TRBJ1-1, with TRBD1 matching 10 bases. The V segment lost 6 bases and the J segment 0 bases; nucleotides outside the gene matches: 4. CDR3 length: 15 amino acids. The V gene's germline CDR1 is MGHRA and CDR2 YSYEKL. CDR3 in amino acids: CASSPGQGLNTEAFF. The CDR3 nucleotides read TGCGCCAGCAGTCCGGGACAGGGGTTGAACACTGAAGCTTTCTTT.

The CDR3 DNA is TGCGCCAGCAGCCAAGGTTTCGGAGTTTTCGGCACTGAAGCTTTCTTT. Its translation is CASSQGFGVFGTEAFF. The chain carries TRBV4-1 and TRBJ1-1; no definite D call. The V gene lost 1 base and the J gene lost 4 bases, with 16 bases spanning the gap. In germline, CDR1 is MGHRA, CDR2 YSYEKL. The CDR3 has 16 residues.

V gene TRBV7-9 combines with J gene TRBJ1-5; D uncertain. CDR3 length: 15 amino acids. Germline V CDR1 and CDR2: SEHNR, FQNEAQ (reference sequence). Between the trimmed V and J ends, which lost 0 bases and 9 bases, there was a span of 15 bases. This chain's CDR3 is CASSLALGSPGPQHF. In DNA form, the CDR3 reads TGTGCCAGCAGCTTAGCGCTCGGCAGCCCAGGGCCCCAGCATTTT.

The chain links TRBV7-9 to TRBJ1-2; D may be TRBD1 (5 bases). The length of the CDR3 is 15 residues. The ends were cut back, 4 bases at V and 7 bases at J, with 19 bases in the middle. Germline CDR1 reads SEHNR; CDR2 reads FQNEAQ (reference sequence). The CDR3 is CASSSAGRTLGGYTF. The CDR3 DNA is TGTGCCAGCAGCTCAGCAGGGAGGACCCTAGGTGGCTACACCTTC.

The chain uses TRBV18 and TRBJ2-3; D is possibly TRBD1 (5 bases). CDR1 is KGHSH and CDR2 is LQKENI in the germline V gene. This CDR3 is built from 14 residues. Trimming took off 2 bases at V and 5 bases at J, with 11 bases between the two ends. This chain's CDR3 is CASSPYQGVDTQYF. CDR3 DNA: TGTGCCAGCTCACCATACCAGGGTGTAGATACGCAGTATTTT.

This chain uses TRBV27 with TRBJ2-7; no firm D call. V lost 8 bases, J lost 0 bases, and 23 bases lay in between. Per the germline V gene, CDR1 is MNHEY and CDR2 is SMNVEV (reference sequence). This CDR3 spans 17 amino acids. CDR3 sequence: CASPFSPLQLPSYEQYF. CDR3 nucleotide sequence: TGTGCCAGCCCCTTCTCACCCCTACAGTTACCCTCCTACGAGCAGTACTTC.

DNA for the CDR3: TGTGCCAGCTCTCGGGAGGGGACGTCGTATGGCTACACCTTC. It codes for CASSREGTSYGYTF. The chain combines TRBV13 with TRBJ1-2; tentatively, D is TRBD1 (5 bases). CDR3 size: 14 residues. Germline CDR1 PRHDT, CDR2 FYEKMQ (reference sequence). Trimming left V 8 bases short and J 5 bases short, with 18 bases between.

This chain connects TRBV2 to TRBJ2-6; 9 positions agree with TRBD1. The CDR3 runs to 15 residues. V gave up 5 bases and J gave up 5 bases; unmatched junction bases: 4. CDR1 SNHLY and CDR2 FYNNEI come from the germline V gene. CDR3 sequence: CASSPGTGRANVLTF. In DNA, the CDR3 is TGTGCCAGCAGTCCCGGGACAGGGAGGGCCAACGTCCTGACTTTC.

V gene TRBV6-5 combines with J gene TRBJ1-3, with 7 bases matching TRBD1. This CDR3 has 15 amino acids. From germline, CDR1 is MNHEY and CDR2 SVGAGI. With V trimmed by 6 bases and J by 4 bases, 9 bases remained unmatched. The DNA for the CDR3 is TGTGCCAGCAGGCCGAACTGGGACAGCGGAAACACCATATATTTT. It specifies CASRPNWDSGNTIYF.

The chain employs TRBV4-1 and TRBJ2-5, with 9 bases matching TRBD2. Germline-derived CDR1 and CDR2 are MGHRA and YSYEKL. The CDR3 loop spans 18 amino acids. V shed 4 bases, J shed 2 bases, and the junction held 14 bases outside the gene matches. This chain's CDR3 is CASSPSASGTVFQETQYF. Written as DNA, the CDR3 is TGCGCCAGCAGCCCTAGCGCTAGCGGGACCGTGTTTCAAGAGACCCAGTACTTC.

The chain has TRBV9 and TRBJ2-5, with a tentative D call TRBD2 (5 bases). The V gene lost 7 bases and the J gene lost 0 bases, with 13 bases spanning the gap. From germline, CDR1 is SGDLS and CDR2 YYNGEE. This CDR3 region has 14 residues. The CDR3 DNA is TGTGCCAGCGGGGAGATGGAGTACCAAGAGACCCAGTACTTC. Protein: CASGEMEYQETQYF.

The rearrangement links TRBV9 to TRBJ2-6, with a possible D match to TRBD2 (5 bases). Trimming shortened V by 6 bases and J by 0 bases, and 13 bases separated the two germline ends. Germline V gene lookup returns CDR1 SGDLS and CDR2 YYNGEE. The CDR3 has 16 residues. The chain's CDR3 is CASTRGRSSGANVLTF. The CDR3 DNA follows: TGTGCCAGCACACGGGGTCGCAGCTCTGGGGCCAACGTCCTGACTTTC. The full variable domain, completed using reference TRBV9 and TRBJ2-6, is DSGVTQTPKHLITATGQRVTLRCSPRSGDLSVYWYQQSLDQGLQFLIQYYNGEERAKGNILERFSAQQFPDLHSELNLSSLELGDSALYFCASTRGRSSGANVLTFGAGSRLTVL.

This chain links TRBV2 with TRBJ2-2, with 15 positions matching TRBD2. The germline CDR1 and CDR2 sequences are SNHLY and FYNNEI. V shed 5 bases, J shed 8 bases, and the junction held 9 bases outside the gene matches. CDR3 length equals 17 residues. The CDR3 DNA is TGTGCCAGCAGTTACGGACTAGCGGGAGGGCCTGAAGGGGAGCTGTTTTTT. Translating gives CASSYGLAGGPEGELFF.

The genes are TRBV7-2 and TRBJ2-7, with a tentative D call TRBD2 (5 bases). The V end lost 1 base, the J end lost 3 bases, and 16 bases lay between the germline ends. The CDR3 sequence is 16 residues long. CDR1 SGHTA and CDR2 FQGNSA come from the germline V gene. CDR3 bases: TGTGCCAGCAGCTTAGTGGGAGTCCCAGCCCGCTACGAGCAGTACTTC. Protein: CASSLVGVPARYEQYF.

The rearrangement joins TRBV7-9 to TRBJ2-7, with D tentatively TRBD1 (6 bases). The V end was cut by 6 bases, the J end by 5 bases, with 17 bases between. This CDR3 contains 14 residues. From germline, CDR1 is SEHNR and CDR2 FQNEAQ (reference sequence). CDR3 DNA: TGTGCCAGCAGACCCCCAGTAGGACAGAACGAGCAGTACTTC. This codes for CASRPPVGQNEQYF.

The chain joins TRBV29-1 to TRBJ2-2, with D unresolved. CDR1 is SQVTM, CDR2 ANQGSEA, per germline. CDR3 length equals 13 residues. Trimming removed 1 base from V and 6 bases from J, with 9 bases in between. The CDR3 coding sequence is TGCAGCGTTGAAGTTTCCCGGGCCGGGGAGCTGTTTTTT. Protein: CSVEVSRAGELFF.

V gene TRBV5-1 combines with J gene TRBJ1-1; D uncertain. The V and J ends lost 7 bases and 4 bases respectively, with 17 bases between them. The CDR3 consists of 14 residues. Germline V gives CDR1 SGHRS, CDR2 YFSETQ. This chain's CDR3 is CASREEGSGTEAFF. The CDR3 DNA follows: TGCGCCAGCCGGGAGGAGGGATCGGGCACTGAAGCTTTCTTT.

The chain uses TRBV6-6 and TRBJ2-1; maybe TRBD2 (6 bases). The V end lost 2 bases, the J end lost 5 bases, and 13 bases lay between the germline ends. This CDR3 comprises 15 residues. The germline gives CDR1 MNHNY, CDR2 SVGAGI (reference sequence). CDR3 sequence (DNA): TGTGCCAGCAGTTACGGGGGGAGAAACAACAATGAGCAGTTCTTC. Protein product: CASSYGGRNNNEQFF.

The chain combines TRBV5-6 with TRBJ2-3, with TRBD2 identical over 13 bases. This CDR3 contains 15 residues. CDR1 is SGHDT, CDR2 YYEEEE, per germline. The V gene end was trimmed by 7 bases and the J gene end by 2 bases; junction bases not matched to a gene: 4. This CDR3 reads CASGLAGETTDTQYF. CDR3 sequence (DNA): TGTGCCAGCGGACTAGCGGGGGAGACCACAGATACGCAGTATTTT. Based on the CDR3 plus reference TRBV5-6 and TRBJ2-3, the full variable domain is DAGVTQSPTHLIKTRGQQVTLRCSPKSGHDTVSWYQQALGQGPQFIFQYYEEEERQRGNFPDRFSGHQFPNYSSELNVNALLLGDSALYLCASGLAGETTDTQYFGPGTRLTVL.

The CDR3 nucleotides are TGTGCCAGCAGTTTGACTAGCGGGGCCATGGGCACAGATACGCAGTATTTT. It yields the protein CASSLTSGAMGTDTQYF. The rearrangement joins TRBV27 to TRBJ2-3, with 11 bases matching TRBD2. Germline CDR1 is MNHEY and CDR2 is SMNVEV (reference sequence). V was clipped by 3 bases and J by 1 base; unmatched bases: 6. This CDR3 is 17 amino acids long.

V usage is TRBV6-1 and J usage is TRBJ2-5, with D maybe TRBD1 (5 bases). Germline V gene sequence: CDR1 MNHNS, CDR2 SASEGT. The length of the CDR3 is 13 residues. CDR3 coding DNA: TGTGCTACGACAGACCCGAACCAAGAGACCCAGTACTTC. This translates into CATTDPNQETQYF.

The CDR3, as DNA: TGTGCCAGCTCACCTTCGATGAGCCGCAATCAGCCCCAGCATTTT. Translation: CASSPSMSRNQPQHF. This sequence joins TRBV18 and TRBJ1-5, with unresolved D. The CDR3 runs 15 residues. Germline CDR1 is KGHSH and CDR2 is LQKENI. The V end lost 3 bases, the J end lost 2 bases, and 11 bases lay between the germline ends.

V gene TRBV5-1 combines with J gene TRBJ2-7, with 9 bases lining up with TRBD2. Per the germline V gene, CDR1 is SGHRS and CDR2 is YFSETQ. The CDR3 loop spans 14 amino acids. J lost 2 bases, V lost 7 bases, and 7 bases had no gene match. The CDR3 sequence: CASGLAGATYEQYF. The CDR3 DNA follows: TGCGCCAGCGGATTAGCGGGAGCCACCTACGAGCAGTACTTC.

V gene TRBV7-2 combines with J gene TRBJ1-1; no clear D gene. CDR3 length: 15 amino acids. V was cut by 7 bases and J by 1 base, with 16 bases left in between. The germline V gene encodes CDR1 SGHTA and CDR2 FQGNSA. CDR3 nucleotide sequence: TGTGCCAGCAACCAGTTCTCTGATCCGAACACTGAAGCTTTCTTT. It encodes CASNQFSDPNTEAFF.

In nucleotides, the CDR3 is TGTGCCAGCCGCCGTGGTCAGGGTCTTTCGTACGAGCAGTACTTC. Translation: CASRRGQGLSYEQYF. The rearrangement joins TRBV6-5 to TRBJ2-7; D is possibly TRBD1 (5 bases). The CDR3 contains 15 residues. The germline V and J ends were trimmed by 8 bases and 4 bases, with 21 bases remaining between them. Per the germline V gene, CDR1 is MNHEY and CDR2 is SVGAGI.

The chain couples TRBV7-3 to TRBJ1-3, with D unresolved. This CDR3 contains 13 residues. The germline V gene encodes CDR1 SGHTA and CDR2 FQGTGA. V gave up 4 bases and J gave up 0 bases, with 4 bases separating them. Here the CDR3 reads CASSSNSGNTIYF. CDR3 sequence (DNA): TGTGCCAGCAGCTCTAACTCTGGAAACACCATATATTTT.